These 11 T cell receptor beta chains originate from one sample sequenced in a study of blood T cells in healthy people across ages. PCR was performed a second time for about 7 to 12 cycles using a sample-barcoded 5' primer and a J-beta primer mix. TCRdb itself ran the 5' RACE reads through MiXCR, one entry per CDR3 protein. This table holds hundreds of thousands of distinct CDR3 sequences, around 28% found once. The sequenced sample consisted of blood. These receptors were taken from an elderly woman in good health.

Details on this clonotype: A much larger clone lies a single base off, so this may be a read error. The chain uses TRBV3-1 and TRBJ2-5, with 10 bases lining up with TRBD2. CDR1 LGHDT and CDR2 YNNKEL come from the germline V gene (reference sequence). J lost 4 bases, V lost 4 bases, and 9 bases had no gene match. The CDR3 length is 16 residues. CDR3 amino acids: CASSPTTSGDGETQYF. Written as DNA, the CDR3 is TGTGCCAGCAGCCCTACTACTAGCGGGGATGGAGAGACCCAGTACTTC.

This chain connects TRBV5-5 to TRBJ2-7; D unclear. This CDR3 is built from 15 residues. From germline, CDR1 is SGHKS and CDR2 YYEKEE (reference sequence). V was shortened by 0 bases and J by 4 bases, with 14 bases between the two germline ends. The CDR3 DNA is TGTGCCAGCAGCTTGGCCGTTCAGGATTTTTACGAGCAGTACTTC. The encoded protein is CASSLAVQDFYEQYF.

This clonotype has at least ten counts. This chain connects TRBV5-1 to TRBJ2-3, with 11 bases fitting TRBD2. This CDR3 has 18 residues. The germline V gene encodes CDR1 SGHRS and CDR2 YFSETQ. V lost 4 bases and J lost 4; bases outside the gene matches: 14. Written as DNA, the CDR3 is TGCGCCAGCAGCCCCCGGAGGGGGCTAGCGGGGGGTTCAGATACGCAGTATTTT. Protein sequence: CASSPRRGLAGGSDTQYF.

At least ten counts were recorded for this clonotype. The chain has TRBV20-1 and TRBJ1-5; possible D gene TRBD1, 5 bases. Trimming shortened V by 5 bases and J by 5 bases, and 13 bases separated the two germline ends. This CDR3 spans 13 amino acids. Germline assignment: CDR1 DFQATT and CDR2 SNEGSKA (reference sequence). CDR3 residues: CSAQRSGDQPQHF. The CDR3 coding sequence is TGCAGTGCTCAACGGTCGGGGGATCAGCCCCAGCATTTT.

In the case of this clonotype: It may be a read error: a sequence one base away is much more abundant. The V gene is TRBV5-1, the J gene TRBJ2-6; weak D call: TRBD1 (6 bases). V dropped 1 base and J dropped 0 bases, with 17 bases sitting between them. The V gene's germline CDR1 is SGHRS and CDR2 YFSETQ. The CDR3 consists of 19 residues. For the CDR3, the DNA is TGCGCCAGCAGCTTGATACCAGGGGACCGCCTCTCTGGGGCCAACGTCCTGACTTTC. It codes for CASSLIPGDRLSGANVLTF.

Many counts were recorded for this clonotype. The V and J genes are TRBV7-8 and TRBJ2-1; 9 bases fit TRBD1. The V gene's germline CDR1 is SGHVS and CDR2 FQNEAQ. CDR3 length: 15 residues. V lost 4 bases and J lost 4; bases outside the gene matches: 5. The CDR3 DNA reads TGTGCCAGCAGCTCCGGGACAGGGATTTACAATGAGCAGTTCTTC. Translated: CASSSGTGIYNEQFF.

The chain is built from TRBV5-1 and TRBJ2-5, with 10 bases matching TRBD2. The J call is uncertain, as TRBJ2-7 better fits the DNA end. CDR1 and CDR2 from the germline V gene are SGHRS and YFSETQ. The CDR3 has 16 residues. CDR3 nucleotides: TGCGCCAACAGTAAGGCTAGCGGGGGCCCTACCTACGAGCAGTACTTC. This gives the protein CANSKASGGPTYEQYF.

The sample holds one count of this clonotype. The CDR3, as DNA: TGTGCCAGCCAAAGACTAGTGGGCTCCTACAATGAGCAGTTCTTC. It codes for CASQRLVGSYNEQFF. The rearrangement links TRBV6-5 to TRBJ2-1, with D possibly TRBD2 on 6 matching bases. Germline V gene data show CDR1 as MNHEY and CDR2 as SVGAGI. V lost 8 bases and J lost 0, with 14 bases in between. CDR3 length: 15 amino acids.

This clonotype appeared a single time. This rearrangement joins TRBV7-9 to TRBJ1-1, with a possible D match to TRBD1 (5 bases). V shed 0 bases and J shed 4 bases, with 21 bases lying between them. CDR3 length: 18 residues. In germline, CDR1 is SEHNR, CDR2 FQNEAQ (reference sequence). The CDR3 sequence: CASSLAAGGGRSSTEAFF. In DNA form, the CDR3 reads TGTGCCAGCAGCTTAGCGGCCGGTGGGGGAAGGAGCAGCACTGAAGCTTTCTTT.

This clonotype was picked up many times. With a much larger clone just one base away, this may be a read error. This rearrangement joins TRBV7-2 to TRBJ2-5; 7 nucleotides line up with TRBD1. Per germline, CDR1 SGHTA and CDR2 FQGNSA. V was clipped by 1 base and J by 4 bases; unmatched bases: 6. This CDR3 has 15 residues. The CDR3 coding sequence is TGTGCCAGCAGCTTAGAGGGACAGTCGAGAGAGACCCAGTACTTC. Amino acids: CASSLEGQSRETQYF. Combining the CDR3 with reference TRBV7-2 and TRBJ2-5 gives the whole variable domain GAGVSQSPSNKVTEKGKDVELRCDPISGHTALYWYRQSLGQGLEFLIYFQGNSAPDKSGLPSDRFSAERTGGSVSTLTIQRTQQEDSAVYLCASSLEGQSRETQYFGPGTRLLVL.

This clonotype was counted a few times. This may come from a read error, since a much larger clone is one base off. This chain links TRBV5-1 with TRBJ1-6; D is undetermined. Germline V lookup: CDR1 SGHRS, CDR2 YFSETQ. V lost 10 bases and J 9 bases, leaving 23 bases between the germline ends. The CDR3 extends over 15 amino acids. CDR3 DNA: TGCGCCTGCAACCCGACGGGCTTCGTGGGTTCACCCCTCCACTTT. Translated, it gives CACNPTGFVGSPLHF.